These 20 T cell receptor beta chains were all obtained from the same sample, sequenced in a study of cytomegalovirus exposure and HLA in healthy donors. Generated by immunoSEQ multiplex PCR, the TCRdb table keeps only in-frame clones and is missing some. The sample has approximately 59,000 clones; around 93% are singletons. The source material was PBMCs. All receptors derive from a man aged 18 to 35 in good health and CMV-seropositive.

The chain links TRBV20-1 to TRBJ2-7; no clear D gene. CDR3 length: 11 residues. CDR1 and CDR2 (germline): DFQATT, SNEGSKA (reference sequence). Trimming cost V 3 bases and J 3 bases, with 6 bases left between them. CDR3 bases: TGCAGTGCTAGTGACATCTACGAGCAGTACTTC. Translating it yields CSASDIYEQYF.

This chain uses TRBV27 with TRBJ1-1, with 7 bases fitting TRBD1. Germline-derived CDR1 and CDR2 are MNHEY and SMNVEV (reference sequence). V shed 4 bases and J 5 bases; nucleotides not matched to a gene: 7. The CDR3 has 14 amino acids. The CDR3 protein is CASSWTGPRTEAFF. In DNA, the CDR3 is TGTGCCAGCAGTTGGACAGGCCCGAGGACTGAAGCTTTCTTT.

The chain uses TRBV28 and TRBJ2-3, with 9 bases matching TRBD1. J was trimmed by 3 bases and V by 7 bases; bases with no gene match: 8. This CDR3 contains 15 residues. The germline V gene has CDR1 MDHEN and CDR2 SYDVKM. The CDR3 nucleotides read TGTGCCAGCAATTCCGGGACAGGGTTGACAGATACGCAGTATTTT. It encodes CASNSGTGLTDTQYF.

The chain links TRBV6-1 to TRBJ2-4; 7 bases line up with TRBD1. The CDR3 length is 15 residues. V shed 7 bases, J shed 1 base, and the junction held 7 bases outside the gene matches. Germline CDR1 MNHNS, CDR2 SASEGT. The CDR3: CASIPGQWAKNIQYF. CDR3 bases: TGTGCCAGCATCCCGGGACAGTGGGCCAAAAACATTCAGTACTTC.

The CDR3 protein is CASSGQGNYGYTF. For the CDR3, the DNA is TGTGCCAGCAGCGGACAGGGGAACTATGGCTACACCTTC. The J gene is TRBJ1-2, the V gene TRBV9, with 8 bases lining up with TRBD1. The CDR3 loop spans 13 amino acids. The V gene's germline CDR1 is SGDLS and CDR2 YYNGEE. V lost 3 bases and J lost 2; bases outside the gene matches: 0.

The chain has TRBV20-1 and TRBJ2-1; D is unclear. V gave up 5 bases and J gave up 4 bases, with 3 bases separating them. The CDR3 has 10 residues. CDR1 is DFQATT and CDR2 is SNEGSKA in the germline V gene (reference sequence). The CDR3 region is CSAPYNEQFF. The CDR3 DNA sequence: TGCAGTGCTCCGTACAATGAGCAGTTCTTC.

CDR3 DNA sequence: TGTGCCAGCGCGGATGTTAACACCGGGGAGCTGTTTTTT. Protein: CASADVNTGELFF. The chain recombines TRBV6-1 with TRBJ2-2; no clear D. Trimming took off 8 bases at V and 2 bases at J, with 9 bases between the two ends. This CDR3 has 13 residues. Germline CDR1 reads MNHNS; CDR2 reads SASEGT.

The chain uses TRBV27 and TRBJ2-5; no clear D gene. Trimming shortened V by 4 bases and J by 3 bases, and 3 bases separated the two germline ends. Germline V lookup: CDR1 MNHEY, CDR2 SMNVEV (reference sequence). The CDR3 covers 11 residues. DNA for the CDR3: TGTGCCAGCAGTTCCGAAGAGACCCAGTACTTC. The encoded protein is CASSSEETQYF.

This clone appeared once. The chain carries TRBV5-4 and TRBJ2-1; 10 bases are shared with TRBD2. This CDR3 is built from 17 residues. CDR1 is SGHNT, CDR2 YYREEE, per germline (reference sequence). V dropped 5 bases and J dropped 0; count of bases not matched to a gene: 8. CDR3 nucleotide sequence: TGTGCCAGCAGTCCGACTAGCGGGCCTTCCTCCTACAATGAGCAGTTCTTC. Protein product: CASSPTSGPSSYNEQFF.

This chain uses TRBV25-1 with TRBJ2-7; TRBD2 matches at 8 bases. Germline V lookup: CDR1 MGHDK, CDR2 SYGVNS. J was trimmed by 4 bases and V by 1 base; bases with no gene match: 9. The CDR3 has 16 amino acids. The DNA of the CDR3 is TGTGCCAGCAGTGAATTCGGCGGGAGGTTTGGGTACGAGCAGTACTTC. Translating gives CASSEFGGRFGYEQYF.

The CDR3 protein is CAWSPGGGSEAFF. CDR3 coding DNA: TGTGCCTGGAGCCCTGGGGGGGGGAGTGAAGCTTTCTTT. The rearrangement links TRBV30 to TRBJ1-1; maybe TRBD1 (5 bases). The CDR3 is made up of 13 amino acids. CDR1 GTSNPN and CDR2 SVGIG come from the germline V gene (reference sequence). V was clipped by 3 bases and J by 7 bases, with 15 bases between them.

Points on this clone: The identical CDR3 is also encoded by other nucleotide sequences in the sample. The V gene is TRBV27, the J gene TRBJ1-2; D might be TRBD1 (6 bases). The length of the CDR3 is 13 residues. V dropped 2 bases and J dropped 2 bases, with 6 bases sitting between them. The germline V gene has CDR1 MNHEY and CDR2 SMNVEV (reference sequence). The CDR3 DNA sequence: TGTGCCAGCAGTTTAGGACAGAACTATGGCTACACCTTC. This gives the protein CASSLGQNYGYTF.

The chain is built from TRBV9 and TRBJ2-3; the match to TRBD2 covers 7 bases. Trimming at V came to 0 bases and at J to 4 bases, leaving 5 bases not matched to a gene. CDR1 is SGDLS, CDR2 YYNGEE, per germline. This CDR3 is 15 amino acids long. The CDR3 protein is CASSVEAGPPDTQYF. CDR3 sequence (DNA): TGTGCCAGCAGCGTAGAAGCGGGGCCCCCAGATACGCAGTATTTT. The whole variable domain, remainder taken from reference TRBV9 and TRBJ2-3, is DSGVTQTPKHLITATGQRVTLRCSPRSGDLSVYWYQQSLDQGLQFLIQYYNGEERAKGNILERFSAQQFPDLHSELNLSSLELGDSALYFCASSVEAGPPDTQYFGPGTRLTVL.

The V gene is TRBV28, the J gene TRBJ2-3; 9 bases fit TRBD2. The germline V gene has CDR1 MDHEN and CDR2 SYDVKM. The CDR3 is 17 amino acids. The trim removed 6 bases at V and 1 base at J, leaving 11 bases unmatched. In nucleotides, the CDR3 is TGTGCCAGCAGACCACTCCGACTAGCGGCCCGCACAGATACGCAGTATTTT. Encoded protein: CASRPLRLAARTDTQYF. Drawing the rest from reference TRBV28 and TRBJ2-3, the complete variable domain is DVKVTQSSRYLVKRTGEKVFLECVQDMDHENMFWYRQDPGLGLRLIYFSYDVKMKEKGDIPEGYSVSREKKERFSLILESASTNQTSMYLCASRPLRLAARTDTQYFGPGTRLTVL.

This chain connects TRBV5-4 to TRBJ2-3, with 11 nucleotides matching TRBD1. The germline V gene has CDR1 SGHNT and CDR2 YYREEE (reference sequence). The junction had 8 bases not matched to a gene; V was cut back by 4 bases and J by 4 bases. The CDR3 runs to 16 residues. The CDR3 DNA reads TGTGCCAGCAGCCGATGGACAGGGGGCGCCCCAGATACGCAGTATTTT. It codes for CASSRWTGGAPDTQYF.

This rearrangement joins TRBV28 to TRBJ2-1, with 13 bases fitting TRBD2. Germline assignment: CDR1 MDHEN and CDR2 SYDVKM. The CDR3 runs to 16 residues. V lost 2 bases and J lost 7; bases outside the gene matches: 5. DNA for the CDR3: TGTGCCAGCAGTTTAGTAGGGACTAGCGGGAAAAATGAGCAGTTCTTC. Protein sequence: CASSLVGTSGKNEQFF.

V and J are TRBV5-1 and TRBJ2-1; D possibly corresponds to TRBD2 (5 bases). The CDR3 totals 14 residues. Germline V gene data show CDR1 as SGHRS and CDR2 as YFSETQ. V lost 0 bases to trimming and J lost 6 bases, with 10 bases between them. In nucleotides, the CDR3 is TGCGCCAGCAGCTTGGGTGAGGGCCCCAATGAGCAGTTCTTC. Residues: CASSLGEGPNEQFF.

The CDR3 protein is CASSIPGQGGEKLFF. CDR3 nucleotides: TGTGCCAGCAGCATACCGGGACAGGGTGGCGAAAAACTGTTTTTT. The chain has TRBV5-8 and TRBJ1-4, with 9 bases aligning to TRBD1. The CDR3 is made up of 15 amino acids. V gave up 4 bases and J gave up 8 bases; unmatched junction bases: 9. CDR1 is SGHTS, CDR2 YDEGEE, per germline.

This clone was recorded once. This chain links TRBV4-1 with TRBJ1-5; 7 bases agree with TRBD1. The germline gives CDR1 MGHRA, CDR2 YSYEKL. This CDR3 is built from 17 residues. With V trimmed by 1 base and J by 4 bases, 10 bases remained unmatched. The CDR3 sequence is CASSQGDLQGWNQPQHF. The CDR3 region has the DNA TGCGCCAGCAGCCAAGGAGATTTACAGGGGTGGAATCAGCCCCAGCATTTT.

This chain joins TRBV5-4 and TRBJ1-1; 7 bases are shared with TRBD1. Germline CDR1 reads SGHNT; CDR2 reads YYREEE (reference sequence). The CDR3 consists of 15 residues. Unmatched junction bases numbered 12, after V lost 6 bases and J lost 4 bases. The DNA for the CDR3 is TGTGCCAGCACCAAGGGGGCGGGGGGGAGCACTGAAGCTTTCTTT. Its translation: CASTKGAGGSTEAFF.